A single sample gave rise to the 17 T cell receptor beta chains below, sequenced in a study of tumor and adjacent non-tumor tissue in lung cancer. RNA was extracted from bulk tissue without any cell sorting. Three rounds of nested PCR, following a modified ARM-PCR protocol, produced the TCRbeta library. TCRdb re-derived calls from the multiplex PCR reads in MiXCR, one entry per CDR3 protein. The sample has 91,000 or so distinct CDR3 sequences, about 70% seen once. The sequencing input was lung tumor tissue. These receptors were collected from a man aged 55 to 69 with non-small cell lung cancer.

A remark on this clonotype: The CDR3 end shows no conserved phenylalanine or tryptophan, and so a read error is likely. The V gene is TRBV4-1, the J gene TRBJ2-1, with 11 bases that match TRBD2. Germline CDR1 is MGHRA and CDR2 is YSYEKL. CDR3 size: 16 residues. Losses at the gene ends were 3 bases for V and 8 bases for J; bases not matched to a gene: 9. CDR3 in DNA: TGCGCCAGCAGCCATGATAGTAGCGGGGGGGCTTATGAGCAGTTCCTC. This translates into CASSHDSSGGAYEQFL.

As to this clonotype: Compared with germline, one end of the junction differs, possibly owing to a read error. V gene TRBV11-2 combines with J gene TRBJ2-7, with TRBD2 identical over 7 bases. From germline, CDR1 is SGHAT and CDR2 FQNNGV. The CDR3 loop spans 14 amino acids. CDR3 coding DNA: TGTGCTAGCAACCTCGGGGAGCGGGGATACGAGCAGTACTTC. Its protein product is CASNLGERGYEQYF.

On this clonotype: Since a much larger clone is just one base distant, this may be a read error. No conserved phenylalanine or tryptophan is present at the end of the CDR3, so a read error is the likely explanation. The rearrangement joins TRBV7-9 to TRBJ2-4; unclear D gene. Trimming cost V 1 base and J 3 bases, with 7 bases left between them. The V gene's germline CDR1 is SEHNR and CDR2 FQNEAQ (reference sequence). CDR3 size: 14 residues. The CDR3 loop reads CASSLGQSKNIQYL. The CDR3, as DNA: TGTGCCAGCAGCTTAGGGCAGAGCAAAAACATTCAGTACTTG.

To note about this clonotype: A clone one base away is much larger, so this may be a read error. The chain combines TRBV10-3 with TRBJ2-5; a possible D gene is TRBD1 (6 bases). Germline values: CDR1 ENHRY, CDR2 SYGVKD. The CDR3 length is 19 residues. CDR3 sequence: CVTAGTDTLLGQPQETQYF. CDR3 sequence (DNA): TGTGTCACCGCTGGCACTGATACATTGTTAGGACAGCCTCAAGAGACCCAGTACTTC.

Details on this clonotype: With a much larger clone just one base away, this may be a read error. The chain employs TRBV13 and TRBJ2-7; the D is unclear. This CDR3 spans 13 amino acids. Germline V lookup: CDR1 PRHDT, CDR2 FYEKMQ (reference sequence). The CDR3 bases are TGTGCCAACAGCTTCCAGGTCACGAAGGAGCAGTACTTC. This sequence encodes CANSFQVTKEQYF.

The rearrangement joins TRBV5-6 to TRBJ2-5; D may match TRBD1 or TRBD2 (5 bases each). Germline V gene sequence: CDR1 SGHDT, CDR2 YYEEEE. The CDR3 has 15 amino acids. The CDR3 bases are TGTACCATCACCTTTGGGGCCGGGGTCCAAGAGACCCAGTACTTC. Translating it yields CTITFGAGVQETQYF.

This chain links TRBV5-1 with TRBJ1-3; D gene ambiguous. There are 13 residues in the CDR3. Trimming left V 3 bases short and J 5 bases short, with 9 bases between. Looked up from germline, CDR1 is SGHRS and CDR2 is YFSETQ. The CDR3 is CASSSGDRNTIYF. CDR3 sequence (DNA): TGCGCCAGCAGCTCAGGTGATAGAAACACCATATATTTT.

On this clonotype itself: The CDR3 does not end in the conserved phenylalanine or tryptophan, so this is likely a read error. This rearrangement joins TRBV4-3 to TRBJ2-7; TRBD2 is a possible D gene (5 bases). CDR3 length: 15 amino acids. In germline, CDR1 is LGHNA, CDR2 YSLEER. CDR3 sequence reads: CASSQERSGTYEQYC. The CDR3 DNA follows: TGTGCCAGCAGCCAAGAAAGGAGCGGAACCTACGAGCAGTACTGC.

This clonotype was counted many times. This chain links TRBV4-1 with TRBJ2-1, with a weak D call TRBD2 (5 bases). Trimming pared 3 bases from V and 0 bases from J, leaving 9 bases between. Germline loops: CDR1 MGHRA, CDR2 YSYEKL. The CDR3 contains 15 residues. CDR3 DNA: TGCGCCAGCAGCCACCCGGGGATCTCCTACAATGAGCAGTTCTTC. It codes for CASSHPGISYNEQFF.

As to this clonotype: Since no conserved phenylalanine or tryptophan closes the CDR3, a read error is the likely cause. V and J are TRBV20-1 and TRBJ1-1; tentatively, D is TRBD1 (6 bases). CDR1 and CDR2 from the germline V gene are DFQATT and SNEGSKA (reference sequence). The CDR3 runs 12 residues. V was shortened by 6 bases and J by 7 bases, with 15 bases between the two germline ends. CDR3 coding DNA: TGCAGTGCCAGGGACACTTTGAATGAAGCTTTCATT. It codes for CSARDTLNEAFI.

This chain joins TRBV11-2 and TRBJ2-5; tentative D call: TRBD1 (5 bases). Germline V gives CDR1 SGHAT, CDR2 FQNNGV. The V end was cut by 6 bases, the J end by 4 bases, with 15 bases between. This CDR3 is 14 amino acids long. The CDR3 DNA sequence: TGTGCCAGCAGTCCGGCAGGGTCTGGAGAGACCCAGTACTTC. This codes for CASSPAGSGETQYF.

The chain uses TRBV28 and TRBJ2-4; D ambiguous. The germline V gene has CDR1 MDHEN and CDR2 SYDVKM. The CDR3 is made up of 15 amino acids. The V end lost 4 bases, the J end lost 3 bases, and 13 bases lay between the germline ends. The CDR3 loop reads CASSSQVFDKNIQYF. CDR3 nucleotides: TGTGCCAGCAGTTCTCAGGTGTTTGACAAAAACATTCAGTACTTC.

About this clonotype: Relative to the germline gene, one junction end is altered; a read error may explain this. The gene calls are TRBV4-2 and TRBJ2-4, with D unresolved. In germline, CDR1 is LGHNA, CDR2 YNFKEQ. CDR3 size: 16 residues. CDR3 loop: CASRQDVVPPANIQYF. The CDR3 bases are TGTGCCAGCAGGCAAGATGTGGTTCCCCCAGCGAACATTCAGTACTTC.

Comments on this clonotype: Here the CDR3 omits its conserved ending phenylalanine or tryptophan, so a read error is the likely source. The limits of the CDR3 on the DNA are not certain, so only TCRdb's listed CDR3 is given. This chain joins TRBV11-1 and TRBJ1-1; TRBD1 was called by the table and not checked on the DNA. The germline V gene encodes CDR1 SGHAT and CDR2 FQDESV (reference sequence). The CDR3 length equals 17 residues, ends included. The CDR3 loop is CASSLFGDSTVNTEAFS.

This clonotype has a handful of counts. A junction boundary mismatches the germline segment, possibly from a read error. V is TRBV20-1 and J is TRBJ2-1, with TRBD2 matching over 13 bases. This CDR3 has 14 residues. Germline V CDR1 and CDR2: DFQATT, SNEGSKA (reference sequence). CDR3 coding DNA: TGCAGTGCCAGGGGACTAGCGGGAATTAATGAGCAGCTCTTC. Translation: CSARGLAGINEQLF.

In the case of this clonotype: A read error may explain this, as a much larger clone is one base away. The rearrangement uses TRBV29-1 and TRBJ2-5; D is unresolved. Trimming left V 1 base short and J 1 base short, with 13 bases between. The CDR3 has 15 residues. From germline, CDR1 is SQVTM and CDR2 ANQGSEA. The CDR3 DNA reads TGCAGCGTTGAAGCTTACTTGGACCTCCAAGAGACCCAGTACTTC. Amino acids: CSVEAYLDLQETQYF. Full variable domain (outside the CDR3, taken from reference TRBV29-1 and TRBJ2-5): SAVISQKPSRDICQRGTSLTIQCQVDSQVTMMFWYRQQPGQSLTLIATANQGSEATYESGFVIDKFPISRPNLTFSTLTVSNMSPEDSSIYLCSVEAYLDLQETQYFGPGTRLLVL.

Details on this clonotype: No conserved phenylalanine or tryptophan is present at the end of the CDR3, so a read error is the likely explanation. This rearrangement joins TRBV6-1 to TRBJ2-7; 10 nucleotides align to TRBD2. Germline CDR1 MNHNS, CDR2 SASEGT. The V and J ends lost 7 bases and 7 bases, in that order; junction bases with no gene match: 13. This CDR3 spans 15 amino acids. CDR3 DNA: TGTGCCAGCACTGGGACTAGCGATCAGACGGGTGAGCAGTACTTA. Its translation: CASTGTSDQTGEQYL.